The 22 T cell receptor beta chains below come from one sample, sequenced in a study of STAT5B mutations in CD4+ large granular lymphocyte leukemia. Data came from immunoSEQ multiplex PCR; TCRdb stores just in-frame clones and leaves some out. The sample includes about 6,300 clones, roughly 70% of them seen just once. Sequences were obtained from PBMCs. All receptors derive from a woman between 65 and 79 years old with CD4+ T-cell large granular lymphocyte leukemia.

The chain links TRBV5-1 to TRBJ1-4, with a possible D match to TRBD1 (6 bases). This CDR3 has 15 amino acids. V lost 7 bases and J 7 bases, leaving 20 bases between the germline ends. Germline CDR1 reads SGHRS; CDR2 reads YFSETQ. As DNA, the CDR3 is TGCGCCAGCCGCCTGGGGGGGGGCGAAGCTGAAAAACTGTTTTTT. Amino acid sequence: CASRLGGGEAEKLFF. The full variable domain, rest sourced from reference TRBV5-1 and TRBJ1-4, is KAGVTQTPRYLIKTRGQQVTLSCSPISGHRSVSWYQQTPGQGLQFLFEYFSETQRNKGNFPGRFSGRQFSNSRSEMNVSTLELGDSALYLCASRLGGGEAEKLFFGSGTQLSVL.

The CDR3 loop reads CASSYSQGAYGYTF. CDR3 in DNA: TGTGCCAGCAGTTACTCCCAGGGAGCCTATGGCTACACCTTC. The V and J genes are TRBV6-5 and TRBJ1-2, with D tentatively TRBD1 (5 bases). The V end lost 0 bases, the J end lost 4 bases, and 9 bases lay between the germline ends. CDR1 is MNHEY and CDR2 is SVGAGI in the germline V gene. The CDR3 runs 14 residues.

This chain links TRBV9 with TRBJ2-5, with 9 bases lining up with TRBD1. The germline V gene has CDR1 SGDLS and CDR2 YYNGEE. The V gene end was trimmed by 2 bases and the J gene end by 5 bases; junction bases not matched to a gene: 4. The CDR3 covers 14 residues. The CDR3 nucleotides are TGTGCCAGCAGCGTCCGGACAGGGGATGAGACCCAGTACTTC. Amino acid sequence: CASSVRTGDETQYF. Using reference TRBV9 and TRBJ2-5 for the parts outside the CDR3, the full variable domain is DSGVTQTPKHLITATGQRVTLRCSPRSGDLSVYWYQQSLDQGLQFLIQYYNGEERAKGNILERFSAQQFPDLHSELNLSSLELGDSALYFCASSVRTGDETQYFGPGTRLLVL.

V and J are TRBV6-5 and TRBJ1-3; no reliable D call. The CDR3 sequence is 16 residues long. The V gene lost 0 bases and the J gene lost 0 bases, with 9 bases spanning the gap. The germline CDR1 and CDR2 sequences are MNHEY and SVGAGI. CDR3 DNA: TGTGCCAGCAGTTACTCGTACAGACCCTCTGGAAACACCATATATTTT. Its translation is CASSYSYRPSGNTIYF.

In its sample, this clone was seen once. This chain uses TRBV5-1 with TRBJ1-2, with a possible D match to TRBD1 (5 bases). The V end was cut by 4 bases, the J end by 0 bases, with 13 bases between. This CDR3 is 15 amino acids long. Looked up from germline, CDR1 is SGHRS and CDR2 is YFSETQ. CDR3 residues: CASSPWGPPNYGYTF. The CDR3 DNA follows: TGCGCCAGCAGCCCCTGGGGCCCTCCTAACTATGGCTACACCTTC.

The chain links TRBV7-3 to TRBJ1-1; 7 nucleotides line up with TRBD1. CDR1 is SGHTA and CDR2 is FQGTGA in the germline V gene. CDR3 size: 13 residues. The V gene end was trimmed by 5 bases and the J gene end by 5 bases; junction bases not matched to a gene: 5. Here the CDR3 DNA reads TGTGCCAGCAGCCCGACAGGGAGAACTGAAGCTTTCTTT. As protein: CASSPTGRTEAFF.

The count of this clone is one. The chain has TRBV19 and TRBJ2-3; a possible D gene is TRBD2 (5 bases). Trimming removed 7 bases at V and 1 base at J, with 18 bases between. CDR1 and CDR2 (germline): LNHDA, SQIVND (reference sequence). This CDR3 spans 16 amino acids. CDR3 nucleotides: TGTGCCAGTACGATTCGCGGGCCTGGAGGCACAGATACGCAGTATTTT. Translating it yields CASTIRGPGGTDTQYF.

V gene TRBV7-6 combines with J gene TRBJ2-2; 8 nucleotides match TRBD2. With V trimmed by 2 bases and J by 2 bases, 4 bases remained unmatched. Germline CDR1 is SGHVS and CDR2 is FNYEAQ. There are 16 residues in the CDR3. CDR3 sequence reads: CASSLRLAHNTGELFF. The CDR3, as DNA: TGTGCCAGCAGCTTAAGACTAGCGCATAACACCGGGGAGCTGTTTTTT.

V is TRBV7-2 and J is TRBJ2-1, with D perhaps TRBD2 (5 bases). This CDR3 region has 15 residues. The V end was cut by 2 bases, the J end by 2 bases, with 10 bases between. Germline-derived CDR1 and CDR2 are SGHTA and FQGNSA. CDR3 in DNA: TGTGCCAGCAGCTTACAAGCGGTGGCCTACAATGAGCAGTTCTTC. Encoded protein: CASSLQAVAYNEQFF.

This clone has just one count. This chain connects TRBV5-1 to TRBJ1-5; 7 nucleotides match TRBD1. The junction had 9 bases not matched to a gene; V was cut back by 4 bases and J by 5 bases. The CDR3 has 15 residues. Germline assignment: CDR1 SGHRS and CDR2 YFSETQ. The CDR3 loop is CASSPEGTDYQPQHF. The CDR3 DNA sequence: TGCGCCAGCAGCCCGGAGGGGACAGACTATCAGCCCCAGCATTTT.

The chain uses TRBV5-1 and TRBJ2-1; 10 bases agree with TRBD2. Germline V gene sequence: CDR1 SGHRS, CDR2 YFSETQ. This CDR3 is built from 18 residues. The V and J ends lost 2 bases and 7 bases, in that order; junction bases with no gene match: 15. The DNA for the CDR3 is TGCGCCAGCAGCTTTATCTACCTCAGCGGGAGGGGGGGTAATGAGCAGTTCTTC. This codes for CASSFIYLSGRGGNEQFF.

By frequency in the sample, this clone is medium-sized. J is TRBJ2-7 and V is TRBV2; 7 bases are shared with TRBD1. The CDR3 has 11 residues. Germline CDR1 and CDR2: SNHLY and FYNNEI. After removal of 4 bases from V and 7 bases from J, the junction contained 1 base not matched to a gene. The CDR3 nucleotides are TGTGCCAGCAGTGGGGACAGTGAGCAGTACTTC. It encodes CASSGDSEQYF.

This sequence joins TRBV5-4 and TRBJ1-1; TRBD1 agrees at 8 bases. The germline gives CDR1 SGHNT, CDR2 YYREEE (reference sequence). The junction had 8 bases not matched to a gene; V was cut back by 3 bases and J by 4 bases. The CDR3 length is 15 residues. DNA of the CDR3: TGTGCCAGCAGCTCCTGGACAGGGTTCGGCACTGAAGCTTTCTTT. It yields the protein CASSSWTGFGTEAFF.

The rearrangement uses TRBV9 and TRBJ1-5; D remains unclear. Per germline, CDR1 SGDLS and CDR2 YYNGEE. The CDR3 extends over 12 amino acids. The V gene lost 0 bases and the J gene lost 9 bases, with 7 bases spanning the gap. In nucleotides, the CDR3 is TGTGCCAGCAGCGTAGAAGGCGGGCCCCAGCATTTT. Translation gives CASSVEGGPQHF.

The chain is built from TRBV9 and TRBJ2-5; unclear D gene. Germline assignment: CDR1 SGDLS and CDR2 YYNGEE. Trimming took off 2 bases at V and 1 base at J, with 12 bases between the two ends. The CDR3 length is 15 residues. This CDR3 reads CASSVTIFPQETQYF. CDR3 nucleotides: TGTGCCAGCAGCGTCACGATTTTTCCCCAAGAGACCCAGTACTTC.

The chain is built from TRBV5-1 and TRBJ1-1; D remains unclear. Trimming cost V 10 bases and J 0 bases, with 13 bases left between them. This CDR3 region has 13 residues. Germline CDR1 reads SGHRS; CDR2 reads YFSETQ. This chain's CDR3 is CAARVNMNTEAFF. CDR3 DNA: TGCGCCGCCCGAGTCAACATGAACACTGAAGCTTTCTTT.

The genes are TRBV5-6 and TRBJ2-1; TRBD2 might be the D (5 bases). Germline-derived CDR1 and CDR2 are SGHDT and YYEEEE. Trimming pared 0 bases from V and 2 bases from J, leaving 12 bases between. The length of the CDR3 is 16 residues. CDR3 bases: TGTGCCAGCAGCTTGGTTGTCAGCGGAGCCTACAATGAGCAGTTCTTC. As protein: CASSLVVSGAYNEQFF. The full variable domain, completed using reference TRBV5-6 and TRBJ2-1, is DAGVTQSPTHLIKTRGQQVTLRCSPKSGHDTVSWYQQALGQGPQFIFQYYEEEERQRGNFPDRFSGHQFPNYSSELNVNALLLGDSALYLCASSLVVSGAYNEQFFGPGTRLTVL.

This chain joins TRBV30 and TRBJ2-7, with D perhaps matching TRBD1 or TRBD2 (5 bases each). Germline CDR1 GTSNPN, CDR2 SVGIG (reference sequence). This CDR3 is built from 13 residues. V lost 3 bases and J lost 6, with 15 bases in between. CDR3 DNA: TGTGCCTGGAGCTCGAGCAGGGAGTCCGAGCAGTACTTC. This sequence encodes CAWSSSRESEQYF.

The rearrangement joins TRBV15 to TRBJ2-4, with D possibly TRBD1 on 6 matching bases. CDR3 length equals 14 residues. V lost 1 base and J 9 bases, leaving 13 bases between the germline ends. Germline lookup yields CDR1 LNHNV and CDR2 YYDKDF (reference sequence). CDR3 bases: TGTGCCACCAGCAGAGGGACAGCATCAGCCATTCAGTACTTC. Translation gives CATSRGTASAIQYF.

This clone was detected only a few times. The chain has TRBV5-1 and TRBJ1-4; D is undetermined. CDR3 size: 13 residues. V lost 4 bases to trimming and J lost 8 bases, with 12 bases between them. In germline, CDR1 is SGHRS, CDR2 YFSETQ. DNA of the CDR3: TGCGCCAGCAGCCCCTACTCAGGCGAAAAACTGTTTTTT. Amino acid sequence: CASSPYSGEKLFF.

This clone was counted between two and nine times. The CDR3 spells CASSPPEGTGELFF. CDR3 nucleotides: TGTGCCAGTAGTCCCCCAGAAGGCACCGGGGAGCTGTTTTTT. The rearrangement links TRBV19 to TRBJ2-2; the D is unclear. The germline CDR1 and CDR2 sequences are LNHDA and SQIVND (reference sequence). The CDR3 covers 14 residues. V was shortened by 5 bases and J by 4 bases, with 11 bases between the two germline ends.

This sequence joins TRBV2 and TRBJ1-1; the D gene is possibly TRBD1 (6 bases). Trimming left V 5 bases short and J 0 bases short, with 10 bases between. The CDR3 has 14 amino acids. From germline, CDR1 is SNHLY and CDR2 FYNNEI. CDR3 sequence (DNA): TGTGCCAGCAGTTTACAGGGATTGAACACTGAAGCTTTCTTT. Translated, it gives CASSLQGLNTEAFF.